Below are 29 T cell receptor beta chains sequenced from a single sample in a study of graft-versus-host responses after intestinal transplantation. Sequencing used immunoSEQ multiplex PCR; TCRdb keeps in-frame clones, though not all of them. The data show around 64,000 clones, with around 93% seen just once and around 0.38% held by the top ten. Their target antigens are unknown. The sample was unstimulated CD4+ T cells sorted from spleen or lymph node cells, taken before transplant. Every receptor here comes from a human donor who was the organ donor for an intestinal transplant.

DNA for the CDR3: TGTGCCATCAGTGAGGGAAATGAGCAGTTCTTC. This sequence encodes CAISEGNEQFF. J is TRBJ2-1 and V is TRBV10-3; D not certain. The CDR3 has 11 residues. Germline V gene sequence: CDR1 ENHRY, CDR2 SYGVKD. Trimming removed 2 bases at V and 7 bases at J, with 3 bases between.

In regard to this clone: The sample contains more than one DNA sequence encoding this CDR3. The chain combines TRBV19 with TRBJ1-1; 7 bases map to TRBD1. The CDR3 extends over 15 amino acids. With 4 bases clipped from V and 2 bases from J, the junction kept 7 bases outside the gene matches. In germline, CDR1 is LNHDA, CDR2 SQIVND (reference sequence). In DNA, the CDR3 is TGTGCCAGTAGTACCTCCGGGACAGTAAACACTGAAGCTTTCTTT. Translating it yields CASSTSGTVNTEAFF. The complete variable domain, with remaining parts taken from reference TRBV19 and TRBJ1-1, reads DGGITQSPKYLFRKEGQNVTLSCEQNLNHDAMYWYRQDPGQGLRLIYYSQIVNDFQKGDIAEGYSVSREKKESFPLTVTSAQKNPTAFYLCASSTSGTVNTEAFFGQGTRLTVV.

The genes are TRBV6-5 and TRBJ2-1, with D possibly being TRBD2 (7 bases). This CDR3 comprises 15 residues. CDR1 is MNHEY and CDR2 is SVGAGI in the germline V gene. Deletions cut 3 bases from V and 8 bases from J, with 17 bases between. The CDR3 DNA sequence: TGTGCCAGCAGTTATGGGGGGGGCCTCACCCATGAGCAGTTCTTC. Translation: CASSYGGGLTHEQFF.

The DNA of the CDR3 is TGTGCCAGCAGTACACTGAAGCGGAATGAGCAGTTCTTC. Protein sequence: CASSTLKRNEQFF. This chain connects TRBV6-5 to TRBJ2-1; maybe TRBD2 (5 bases). Germline CDR1 reads MNHEY; CDR2 reads SVGAGI. V lost 5 bases, J lost 7 bases, and 12 bases lay in between. The CDR3 loop spans 13 amino acids.

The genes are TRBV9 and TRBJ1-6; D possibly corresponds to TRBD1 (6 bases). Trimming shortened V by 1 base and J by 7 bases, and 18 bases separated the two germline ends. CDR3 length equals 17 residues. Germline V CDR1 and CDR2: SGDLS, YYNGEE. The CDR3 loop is CASSVTGQPKKNSPLHF. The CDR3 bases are TGTGCCAGCAGCGTAACCGGACAGCCGAAAAAAAATTCACCCCTCCACTTT.

CDR3 nucleotides: TGCGCCAGCAGCCAGTCCTCAGCGAGACAGGGTGGGGACGAGCAGTACTTC. Encoded protein: CASSQSSARQGGDEQYF. V and J are TRBV4-1 and TRBJ2-7, with 7 bases identical to TRBD1. The CDR3 consists of 17 residues. Germline V gene lookup returns CDR1 MGHRA and CDR2 YSYEKL. V gave up 3 bases and J gave up 5 bases; unmatched junction bases: 16.

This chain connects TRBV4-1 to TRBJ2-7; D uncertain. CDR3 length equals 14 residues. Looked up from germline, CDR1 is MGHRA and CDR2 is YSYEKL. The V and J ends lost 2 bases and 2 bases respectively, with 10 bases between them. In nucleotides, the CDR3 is TGCGCCAGCAGCCAACCGGGCCGGACCTACGAGCAGTACTTC. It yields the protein CASSQPGRTYEQYF.

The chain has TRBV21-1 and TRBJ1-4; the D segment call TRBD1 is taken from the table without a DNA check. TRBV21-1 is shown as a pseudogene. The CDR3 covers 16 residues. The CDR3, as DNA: TGTGCCAGCAGCAACCCCCCGGGACAGACTAATGAAAAACTGTTTTTT. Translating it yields CASSNPPGQTNEKLFF.

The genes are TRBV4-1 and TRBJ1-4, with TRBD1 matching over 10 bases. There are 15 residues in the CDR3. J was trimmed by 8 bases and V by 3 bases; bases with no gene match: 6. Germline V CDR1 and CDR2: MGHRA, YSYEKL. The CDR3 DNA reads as TGCGCCAGCAGCCATACCGGGACAGGGGTAGAAAAACTGTTTTTT. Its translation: CASSHTGTGVEKLFF.

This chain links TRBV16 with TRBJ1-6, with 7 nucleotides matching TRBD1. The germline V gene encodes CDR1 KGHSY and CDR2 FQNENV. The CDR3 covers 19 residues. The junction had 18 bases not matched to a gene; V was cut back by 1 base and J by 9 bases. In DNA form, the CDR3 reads TGTGCCAGCAGCCAATTCGTGTCGGGAACAGGGGTTTTGTTTTCACCCCTCCACTTT. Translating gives CASSQFVSGTGVLFSPLHF.

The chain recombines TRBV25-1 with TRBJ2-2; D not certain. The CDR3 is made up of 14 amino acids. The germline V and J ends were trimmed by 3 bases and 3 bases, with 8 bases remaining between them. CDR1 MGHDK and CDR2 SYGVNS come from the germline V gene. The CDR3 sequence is CASSDHRDTGELFF. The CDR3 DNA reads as TGTGCCAGCAGTGACCATAGGGACACCGGGGAGCTGTTTTTT.

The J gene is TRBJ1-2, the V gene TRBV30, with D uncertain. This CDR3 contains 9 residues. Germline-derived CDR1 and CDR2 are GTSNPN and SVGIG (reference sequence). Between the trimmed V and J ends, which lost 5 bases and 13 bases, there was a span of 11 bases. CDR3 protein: CAWGWDLTF. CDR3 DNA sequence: TGTGCCTGGGGGTGGGATCTCACCTTC. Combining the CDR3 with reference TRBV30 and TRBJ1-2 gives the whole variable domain SQTIHQWPATLVQPVGSPLSLECTVEGTSNPNLYWYRQAAGRGLQLLFYSVGIGQISSEVPQNLSASRPQDRQFILSSKKLLLSDSGFYLCAWGWDLTFGSGTRLTVV.

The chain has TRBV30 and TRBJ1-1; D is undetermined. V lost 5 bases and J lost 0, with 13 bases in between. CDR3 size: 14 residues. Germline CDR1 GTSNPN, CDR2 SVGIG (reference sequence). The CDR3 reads CAWGKDLLNTEAFF. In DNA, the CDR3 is TGTGCCTGGGGGAAGGACTTATTGAACACTGAAGCTTTCTTT. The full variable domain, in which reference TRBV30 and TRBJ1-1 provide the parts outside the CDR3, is SQTIHQWPATLVQPVGSPLSLECTVEGTSNPNLYWYRQAAGRGLQLLFYSVGIGQISSEVPQNLSASRPQDRQFILSSKKLLLSDSGFYLCAWGKDLLNTEAFFGQGTRLTVV.

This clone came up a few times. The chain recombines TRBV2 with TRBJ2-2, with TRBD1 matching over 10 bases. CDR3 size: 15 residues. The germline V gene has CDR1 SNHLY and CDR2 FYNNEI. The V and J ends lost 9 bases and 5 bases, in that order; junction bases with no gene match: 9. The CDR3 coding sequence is TGTGCCAGTTTCACCGGGACAGGGGTTACCGGGGAGCTGTTTTTT. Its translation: CASFTGTGVTGELFF.

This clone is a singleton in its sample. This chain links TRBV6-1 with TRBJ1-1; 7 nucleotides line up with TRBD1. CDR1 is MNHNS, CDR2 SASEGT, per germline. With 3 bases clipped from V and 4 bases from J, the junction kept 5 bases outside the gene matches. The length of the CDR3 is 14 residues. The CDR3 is CASSDRAGGTEAFF. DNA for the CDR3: TGTGCCAGCAGTGATCGGGCAGGGGGCACTGAAGCTTTCTTT.

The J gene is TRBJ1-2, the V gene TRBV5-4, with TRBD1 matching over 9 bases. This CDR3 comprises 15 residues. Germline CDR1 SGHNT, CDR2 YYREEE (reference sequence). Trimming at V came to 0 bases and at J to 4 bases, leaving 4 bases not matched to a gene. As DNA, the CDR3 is TGTGCCAGCAGCTTGGACAGGGGGCGCAGCTATGGCTACACCTTC. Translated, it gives CASSLDRGRSYGYTF.

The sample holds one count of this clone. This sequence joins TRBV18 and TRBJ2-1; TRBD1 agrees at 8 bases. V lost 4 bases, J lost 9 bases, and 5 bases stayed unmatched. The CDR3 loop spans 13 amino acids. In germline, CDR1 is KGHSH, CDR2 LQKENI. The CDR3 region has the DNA TGTGCCAGCTCACTGGACAGGGATGCTGAGCAGTTCTTC. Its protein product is CASSLDRDAEQFF.

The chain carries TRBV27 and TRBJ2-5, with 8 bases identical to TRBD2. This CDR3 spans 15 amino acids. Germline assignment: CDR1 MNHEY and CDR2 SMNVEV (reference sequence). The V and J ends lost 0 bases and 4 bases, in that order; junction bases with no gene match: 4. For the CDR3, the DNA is TGTGCCAGCAGTTTATCCACCGGGGGGGGAGAGACCCAGTACTTC. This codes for CASSLSTGGGETQYF.

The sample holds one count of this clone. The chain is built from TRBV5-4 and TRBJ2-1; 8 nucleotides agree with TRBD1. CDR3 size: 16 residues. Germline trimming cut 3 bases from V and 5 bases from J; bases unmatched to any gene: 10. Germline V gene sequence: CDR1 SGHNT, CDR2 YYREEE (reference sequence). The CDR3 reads CASSSTPGQANNEQFF. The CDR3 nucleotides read TGTGCCAGCAGCTCCACCCCGGGACAGGCGAACAATGAGCAGTTCTTC. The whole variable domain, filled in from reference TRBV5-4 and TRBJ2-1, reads ETGVTQSPTHLIKTRGQQVTLRCSSQSGHNTVSWYQQALGQGPQFIFQYYREEENGRGNFPPRFSGLQFPNYSSELNVNALELDDSALYLCASSSTPGQANNEQFFGPGTRLTVL.

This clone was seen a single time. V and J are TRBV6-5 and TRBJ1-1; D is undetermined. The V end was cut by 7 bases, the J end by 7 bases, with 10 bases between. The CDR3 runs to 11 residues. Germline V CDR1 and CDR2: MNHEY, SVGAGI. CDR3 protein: CASTTRGEAFF. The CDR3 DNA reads TGTGCCAGCACCACCAGAGGTGAAGCTTTCTTT.

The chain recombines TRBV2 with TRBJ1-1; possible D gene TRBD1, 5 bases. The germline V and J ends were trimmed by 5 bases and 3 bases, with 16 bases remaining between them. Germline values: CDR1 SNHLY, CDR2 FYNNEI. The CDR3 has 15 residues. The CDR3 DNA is TGTGCCAGCAGTCGGGATCGCGGGGGGTACACTGAAGCTTTCTTT. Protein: CASSRDRGGYTEAFF.

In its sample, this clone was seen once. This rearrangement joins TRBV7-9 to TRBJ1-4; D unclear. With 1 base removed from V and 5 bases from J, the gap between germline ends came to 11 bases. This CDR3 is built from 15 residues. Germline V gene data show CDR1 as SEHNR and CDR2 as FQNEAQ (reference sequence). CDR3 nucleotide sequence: TGTGCCAGCAGCTTAGACAATTTGTTAAATGAAAAACTGTTTTTT. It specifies CASSLDNLLNEKLFF. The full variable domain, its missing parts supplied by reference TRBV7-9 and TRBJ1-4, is DTGVSQNPRHKITKRGQNVTFRCDPISEHNRLYWYRQTLGQGPEFLTYFQNEAQLEKSRLLSDRFSAERPKGSFSTLEIQRTEQGDSAMYLCASSLDNLLNEKLFFGSGTQLSVL.

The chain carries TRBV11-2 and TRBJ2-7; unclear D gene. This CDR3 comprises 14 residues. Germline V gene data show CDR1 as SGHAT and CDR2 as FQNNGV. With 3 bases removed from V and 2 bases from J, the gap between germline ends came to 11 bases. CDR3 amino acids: CASSLVRSPYEQYF. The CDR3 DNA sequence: TGTGCCAGCAGCTTGGTCCGCTCGCCCTACGAGCAGTACTTC.

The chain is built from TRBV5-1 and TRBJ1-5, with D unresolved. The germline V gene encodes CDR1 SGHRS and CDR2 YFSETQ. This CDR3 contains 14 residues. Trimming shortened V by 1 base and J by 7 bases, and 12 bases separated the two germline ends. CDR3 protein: CASSLHGMDQPQHF. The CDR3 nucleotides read TGCGCCAGCAGCTTGCATGGGATGGACCAGCCCCAGCATTTT.

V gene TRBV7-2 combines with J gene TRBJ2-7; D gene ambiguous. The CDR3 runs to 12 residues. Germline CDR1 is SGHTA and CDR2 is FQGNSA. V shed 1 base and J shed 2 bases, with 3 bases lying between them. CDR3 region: CASSLVPYEQYF. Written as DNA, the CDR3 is TGTGCCAGCAGCTTAGTCCCCTACGAGCAGTACTTC.

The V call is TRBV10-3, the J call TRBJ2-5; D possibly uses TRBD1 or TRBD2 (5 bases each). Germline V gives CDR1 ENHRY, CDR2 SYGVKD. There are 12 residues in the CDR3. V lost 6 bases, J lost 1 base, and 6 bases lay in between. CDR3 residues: CAIRGPQETQYF. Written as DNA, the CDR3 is TGTGCCATCAGGGGACCCCAAGAGACCCAGTACTTC.

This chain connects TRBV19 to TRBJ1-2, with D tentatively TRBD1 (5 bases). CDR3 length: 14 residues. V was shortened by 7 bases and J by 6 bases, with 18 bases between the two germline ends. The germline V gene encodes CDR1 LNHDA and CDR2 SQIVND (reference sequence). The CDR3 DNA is TGTGCCAGTACTACAACACAGGACTTCGATGGCTACACCTTC. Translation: CASTTTQDFDGYTF.

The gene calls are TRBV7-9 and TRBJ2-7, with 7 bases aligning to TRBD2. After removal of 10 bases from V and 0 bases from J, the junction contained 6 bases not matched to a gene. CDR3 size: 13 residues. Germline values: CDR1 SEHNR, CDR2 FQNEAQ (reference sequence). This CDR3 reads CATGDYSSYEQYF. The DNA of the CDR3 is TGTGCCACCGGGGACTATTCCTCCTACGAGCAGTACTTC. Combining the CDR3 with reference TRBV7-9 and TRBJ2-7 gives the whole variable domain DTGVSQNPRHKITKRGQNVTFRCDPISEHNRLYWYRQTLGQGPEFLTYFQNEAQLEKSRLLSDRFSAERPKGSFSTLEIQRTEQGDSAMYLCATGDYSSYEQYFGPGTRLTVT.

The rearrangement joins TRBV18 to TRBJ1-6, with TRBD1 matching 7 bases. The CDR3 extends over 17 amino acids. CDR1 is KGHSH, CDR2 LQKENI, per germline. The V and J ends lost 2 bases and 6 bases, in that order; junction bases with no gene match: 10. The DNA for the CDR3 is TGTGCCAGCTCACCATACGACCCGACAGGGTCTAATTCACCCCTCCACTTT. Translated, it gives CASSPYDPTGSNSPLHF.